The sequence of this T cell receptor (beta chain) was determined in a study of response to subunit inactivated influenza vaccine. The V end was cut by 0 bases, the J end by 1 base, with 17 bases between. This CDR3 region has 18 residues. Germline CDR1 and CDR2: LGHNA and YSLEER. As regards this clonotype: What it recognizes is unknown.

TCRdb reprocessed the RT-PCR reads via MiXCR and lists one record per CDR3 protein. The table includes under 500,000 distinct CDR3 sequences, about a tenth detected once. Points from the study as a whole: The authors proposed limited new T cell recruitment per seasonal influenza vaccination.

Sequences were derived from PBMCs from blood, sampled roughly 6 weeks after vaccination. The receptor comes from a man aged 50-59 years who received an inactivated influenza vaccine. V and J are TRBV4-3 and TRBJ2-3; D might be TRBD2 (6 bases). The DNA of the CDR3 is TGCGCCAGCAGCCAAGACGCATATGCCTTAGCGGGCACAGATACGCAGTATTTT. Its translation: CASSQDAYALAGTDTQYF.